By frequency, the clone carrying this TCR beta chain registers medium-sized. TRB rearrangements were amplified by touch-down multiplex PCR with mixed TRB-A/B primers. TCRdb reprocessed the multiplex PCR reads and reports one entry per CDR3 protein, with no DNA. The listing records thousands of distinct CDR3 sequences. TRB amplification used 250 ng of peripheral blood genomic DNA. The CDR3 loop spans 14 amino acids. This entry is derived from a study of T cell clusters in autoimmune cytopenias. J is TRBJ1-2 and V is TRBV12-3 or TRBV12-4. The sequence came from a human donor with an autoimmune cytopenia or autoimmune hepatitis (not recorded which). Sequenced input: peripheral blood. The CDR3 loop reads CASSRNQGPYGYTF.